The sample holds a few counts of the clone carrying this T cell receptor (beta chain). Sequencing used immunoSEQ multiplex PCR; TCRdb keeps in-frame clones, though not all of them. This sample has about 13,000 clones, with around nine tenths found just once. This record belongs to a study of T cell changes during pregnancy in multiple sclerosis. The receptor's source is a female donor with multiple sclerosis, enrolled in a pregnancy study. Sequenced material: CD8+ T cells from peripheral blood mononuclear cells, taken in the first trimester of pregnancy.

CDR3 region: CASSGWTGNYGYTF. The DNA of the CDR3 is TGTGCCAGCAGTGGATGGACAGGGAACTATGGCTACACCTTC. The chain is built from TRBV6-5 and TRBJ1-2, with 8 positions matching TRBD1. Losses at the gene ends were 5 bases for V and 2 bases for J; bases not matched to a gene: 4. Germline-derived CDR1 and CDR2 are MNHEY and SVGAGI. CDR3 length equals 14 residues.